In this sample, the clone carrying this TCR beta chain turned up many times. The antigen is undetermined. The CDR3 has 17 amino acids. J lost 0 bases, V lost 1 base, and 6 bases had no gene match. Germline CDR1 SGHTA, CDR2 FQGNSA. The data belong to a study of T cell repertoires in cytomegalovirus infection. The overall study: CMV epitopes in the study were HLA-C-restricted (recently identified) and HLA-B-restricted (well studied). Both CMV infection and a matching HLA type were indicated by public TCR beta signatures. Study-wide results and caveats: HLA-C-restricted TCR beta clonotypes specific for CMV led the ex vivo response. Frequencies of public TCR beta families were cumulated, and this identified carriers of CMV plus the relevant HLA.

TCRdb reprocessed the reads via MiXCR and lists one record per CDR3 protein. The table records about 830,000 distinct CDR3 sequences, approximately 32% of them present only once. The TCR comes from a human donor in good health (CMV status not recorded). Some clones in this sample may be carry-over from other donors' samples. The gene calls are TRBV7-2 and TRBJ2-4; 7 bases fit TRBD1. The sample was cultured CD8+ T cells from PBMCs, taken from culture after CMV antigen stimulation. This CDR3 reads CASSLDVGTVAKNIQYF. CDR3 DNA: TGTGCCAGCAGCTTAGACGTAGGGACAGTAGCCAAAAACATTCAGTACTTC. The full variable domain, its missing parts supplied by reference TRBV7-2 and TRBJ2-4, is GAGVSQSPSNKVTEKGKDVELRCDPISGHTALYWYRQSLGQGLEFLIYFQGNSAPDKSGLPSDRFSAERTGGSVSTLTIQRTQQEDSAVYLCASSLDVGTVAKNIQYFGAGTRLSVL.